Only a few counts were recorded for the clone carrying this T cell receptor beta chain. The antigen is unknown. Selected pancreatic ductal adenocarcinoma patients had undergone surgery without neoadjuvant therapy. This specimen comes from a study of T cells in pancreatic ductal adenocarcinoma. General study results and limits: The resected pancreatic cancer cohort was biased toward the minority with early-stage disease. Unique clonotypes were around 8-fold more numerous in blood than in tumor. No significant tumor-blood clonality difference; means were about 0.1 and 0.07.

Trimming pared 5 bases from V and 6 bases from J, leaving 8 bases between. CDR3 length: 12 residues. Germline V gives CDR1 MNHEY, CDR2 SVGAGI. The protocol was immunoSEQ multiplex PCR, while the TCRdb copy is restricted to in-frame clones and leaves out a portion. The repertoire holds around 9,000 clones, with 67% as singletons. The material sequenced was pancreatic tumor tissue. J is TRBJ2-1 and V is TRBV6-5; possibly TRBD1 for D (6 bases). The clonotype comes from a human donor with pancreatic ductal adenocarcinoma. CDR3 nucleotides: TGTGCCAGCAGTCTACAGGGCAATGAGCAGTTCTTC. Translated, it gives CASSLQGNEQFF.